Below, 12 T cell receptor beta chains from the same sample are listed, as sequenced in a study of T cells after posttransplantation cyclophosphamide. This table comes from immunoSEQ multiplex PCR, and its TCRdb copy is limited to in-frame clones, with some not included. This sample has more than 9,500 clones, with about 80% found just once. Controls had myeloablative marrow grafts with methotrexate and calcineurin inhibitor, sampled at 1 year. The sample was PBMCs, taken 350 to 400 days after allogeneic stem cell transplant with calcineurin inhibitor and methotrexate. The receptors were sampled from a male patient between 25 and 39 years old who received an allogeneic stem cell transplant from an unrelated donor, was CMV-positive, and had acute GVHD only. Some T cells may be the graft donor's.

J is TRBJ1-2 and V is TRBV19; 7 bases are a match to TRBD1. The CDR3 runs 14 residues. V dropped 2 bases and J dropped 4; count of bases not matched to a gene: 4. Looked up from germline, CDR1 is LNHDA and CDR2 is SQIVND (reference sequence). This CDR3 is CASSITGDLYGYTF. DNA for the CDR3: TGTGCCAGTAGTATAACAGGGGACCTCTATGGCTACACCTTC.

This clone was picked up a small number of times. V gene TRBV19 combines with J gene TRBJ1-5; perhaps TRBD1 as D (5 bases). The CDR3 has 13 residues. Trimming removed 3 bases from V and 4 bases from J, with 7 bases in between. Germline CDR1 LNHDA, CDR2 SQIVND (reference sequence). The chain's CDR3 is CASSIWTNQPQHF. For the CDR3, the DNA is TGTGCCAGTAGTATTTGGACAAATCAGCCCCAGCATTTT.

The V gene is TRBV9, the J gene TRBJ2-1; 11 bases map to TRBD2. This CDR3 has 17 residues. Per germline, CDR1 SGDLS and CDR2 YYNGEE. Trimming took 0 bases from V and 4 from J; bases not matched to a gene: 6. In DNA form, the CDR3 reads TGTGCCAGCAGCGTAGCCGGTAGCGGGAGGGTATACAATGAGCAGTTCTTC. Its translation is CASSVAGSGRVYNEQFF.

The chain couples TRBV7-9 to TRBJ1-6, with TRBD1 matching 9 bases. V lost 4 bases to trimming and J lost 10 bases; unmatched junction nucleotides: 11. Germline CDR1 reads SEHNR; CDR2 reads FQNEAQ (reference sequence). This CDR3 has 16 residues. This CDR3 is CASSSLWTGVLSPLHF. Here the CDR3 DNA reads TGTGCCAGCAGCTCCCTCTGGACAGGGGTATTATCACCCCTCCACTTT. Filled out from reference TRBV7-9 and TRBJ1-6, the complete variable domain reads DTGVSQNPRHKITKRGQNVTFRCDPISEHNRLYWYRQTLGQGPEFLTYFQNEAQLEKSRLLSDRFSAERPKGSFSTLEIQRTEQGDSAMYLCASSSLWTGVLSPLHFGNGTRLTVT.

Only a few counts were recorded for this clone. This chain uses TRBV2 with TRBJ1-1; 11 bases agree with TRBD1. J lost 2 bases, V lost 4 bases, and 3 bases had no gene match. The length of the CDR3 is 15 residues. CDR1 and CDR2 (germline): SNHLY, FYNNEI. The CDR3 loop is CASSAGQGGNTEAFF. The CDR3 DNA follows: TGTGCCAGCAGTGCGGGACAGGGGGGAAACACTGAAGCTTTCTTT.

This sequence joins TRBV5-6 and TRBJ1-2; possibly TRBD1 for D (6 bases). V was pared by 1 base and J by 4 bases, with 14 bases between. The V gene's germline CDR1 is SGHDT and CDR2 YYEEEE. The CDR3 is 15 amino acids. In DNA form, the CDR3 reads TGTGCCAGCAGCTTGTTGCAGGGGCAAAGCTATGGCTACACCTTC. Translation gives CASSLLQGQSYGYTF.

The V call is TRBV5-1, the J call TRBJ2-1; a weak D match, TRBD1 (6 bases). V was trimmed by 5 bases and J by 3 bases, leaving 15 bases between them. This CDR3 has 15 residues. The germline V gene encodes CDR1 SGHRS and CDR2 YFSETQ. CDR3 DNA sequence: TGCGCCAGCAGGTGGGAGTGGGGGCTCTACAATGAGCAGTTCTTC. This encodes CASRWEWGLYNEQFF.

This clone was counted a few times. The chain uses TRBV19 and TRBJ2-1; possibly TRBD2 for D (7 bases). The ends were cut back, 1 base at V and 9 bases at J, with 16 bases in the middle. Germline CDR1 is LNHDA and CDR2 is SQIVND (reference sequence). The CDR3 runs to 15 residues. The CDR3 is CASSIALRGAGEQFF. The CDR3 bases are TGTGCCAGTAGTATAGCCCTTCGGGGGGCCGGTGAGCAGTTCTTC.

The rearrangement uses TRBV29-1 and TRBJ2-7; possibly TRBD2 for D (6 bases). Trimming left V 4 bases short and J 2 bases short, with 18 bases between. The CDR3 sequence is 15 residues long. CDR1 and CDR2 from the germline V gene are SQVTM and ANQGSEA. CDR3 bases: TGCAGCGTTGGAAGCTTGCGACTAGGTACCTACGAGCAGTACTTC. Amino acids: CSVGSLRLGTYEQYF.

The CDR3 sequence is CASSSVRGWGEQYF. CDR3 nucleotides: TGTGCCAGCAGCTCCGTGCGGGGTTGGGGCGAGCAGTACTTC. This sequence joins TRBV11-2 and TRBJ2-7, with a possible D match to TRBD2 (6 bases). The CDR3 is 14 amino acids. V gave up 4 bases and J gave up 6 bases, with 16 bases separating them. CDR1 and CDR2 (germline): SGHAT, FQNNGV.

This chain links TRBV30 with TRBJ2-3, with a weak D call TRBD2 (6 bases). CDR1 GTSNPN and CDR2 SVGIG come from the germline V gene (reference sequence). Trimming shortened V by 2 bases and J by 2 bases, and 17 bases separated the two germline ends. The CDR3 is made up of 16 amino acids. The CDR3 here is CAWSPSTSSNTDTQYF. In nucleotides, the CDR3 is TGTGCCTGGAGTCCTTCTACTAGCTCCAACACAGATACGCAGTATTTT.

V and J are TRBV7-9 and TRBJ1-2; TRBD1 agrees at 8 bases. From germline, CDR1 is SEHNR and CDR2 FQNEAQ (reference sequence). The CDR3 spans 16 residues. The junction had 11 bases not matched to a gene; V was cut back by 3 bases and J by 5 bases. The CDR3 DNA reads TGTGCCAGCAGCTTGGGAGAACAGGGGGGTCAATATGGCTACACCTTC. This sequence encodes CASSLGEQGGQYGYTF.